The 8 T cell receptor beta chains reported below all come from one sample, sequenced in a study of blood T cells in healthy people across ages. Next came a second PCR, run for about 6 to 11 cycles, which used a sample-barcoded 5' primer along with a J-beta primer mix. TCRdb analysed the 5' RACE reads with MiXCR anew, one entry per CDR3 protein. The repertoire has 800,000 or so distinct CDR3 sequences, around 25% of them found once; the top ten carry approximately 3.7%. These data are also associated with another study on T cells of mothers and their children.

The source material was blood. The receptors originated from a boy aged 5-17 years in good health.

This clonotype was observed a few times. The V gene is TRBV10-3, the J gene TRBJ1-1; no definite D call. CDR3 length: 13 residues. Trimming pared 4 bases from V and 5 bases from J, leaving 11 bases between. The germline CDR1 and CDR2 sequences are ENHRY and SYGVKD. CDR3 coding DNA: TGTGCCATCAGTGCTTTGGGGAATACTGAAGCTTTCTTT. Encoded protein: CAISALGNTEAFF.

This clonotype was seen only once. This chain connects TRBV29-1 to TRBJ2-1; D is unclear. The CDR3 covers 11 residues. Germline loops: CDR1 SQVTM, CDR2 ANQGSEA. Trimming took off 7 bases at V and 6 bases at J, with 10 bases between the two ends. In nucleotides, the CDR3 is TGCAGCGGGGCCACCAGCAATGAGCAGTTCTTC. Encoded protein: CSGATSNEQFF.

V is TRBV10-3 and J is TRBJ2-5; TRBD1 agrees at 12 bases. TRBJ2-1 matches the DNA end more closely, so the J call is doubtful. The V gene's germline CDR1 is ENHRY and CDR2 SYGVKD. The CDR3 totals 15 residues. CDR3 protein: CAISRSGQGADEQFF. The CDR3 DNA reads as TGTGCCATCAGTAGATCGGGACAGGGGGCCGATGAGCAGTTCTTC.

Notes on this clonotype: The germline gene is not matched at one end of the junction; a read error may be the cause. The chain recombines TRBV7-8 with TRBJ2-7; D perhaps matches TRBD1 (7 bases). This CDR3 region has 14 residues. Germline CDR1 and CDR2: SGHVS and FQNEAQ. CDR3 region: CASSFPGSDRDWHF. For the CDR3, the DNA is TGTGCCAGCAGCTTCCCGGGAAGTGACAGGGACTGGCACTTC.

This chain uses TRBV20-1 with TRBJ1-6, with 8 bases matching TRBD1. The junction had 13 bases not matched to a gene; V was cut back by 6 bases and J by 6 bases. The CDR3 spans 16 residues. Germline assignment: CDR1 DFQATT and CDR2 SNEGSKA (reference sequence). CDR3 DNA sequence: TGCAGTGCCCAACAGCGCGACAGGGGTGGTAATTCACCCCTCCACTTT. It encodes CSAQQRDRGGNSPLHF.

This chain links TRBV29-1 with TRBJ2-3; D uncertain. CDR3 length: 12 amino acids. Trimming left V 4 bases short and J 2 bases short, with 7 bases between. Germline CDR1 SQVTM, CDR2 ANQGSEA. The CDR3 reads CSVVDDTDTQYF. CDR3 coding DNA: TGCAGCGTTGTCGACGACACAGATACGCAGTATTTT.

CDR3 nucleotides: TGCAGTGCTAGAGTAATAGGGGGCATTGAGCAGTTCTTC. Translated: CSARVIGGIEQFF. V usage is TRBV20-1 and J usage is TRBJ2-1, with TRBD1 matching 7 bases. CDR3 size: 13 residues. The J segment lost 9 bases and the V segment lost 1 base, leaving 6 bases of the junction unmatched. Germline CDR1 and CDR2: DFQATT and SNEGSKA (reference sequence).

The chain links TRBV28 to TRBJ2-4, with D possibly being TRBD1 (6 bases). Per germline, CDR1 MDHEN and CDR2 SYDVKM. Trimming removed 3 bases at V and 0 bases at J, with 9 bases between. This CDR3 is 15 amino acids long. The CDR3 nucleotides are TGTGCCAGCAGTTTTGGGGGCTCAGCCAAAAACATTCAGTACTTC. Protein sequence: CASSFGGSAKNIQYF.